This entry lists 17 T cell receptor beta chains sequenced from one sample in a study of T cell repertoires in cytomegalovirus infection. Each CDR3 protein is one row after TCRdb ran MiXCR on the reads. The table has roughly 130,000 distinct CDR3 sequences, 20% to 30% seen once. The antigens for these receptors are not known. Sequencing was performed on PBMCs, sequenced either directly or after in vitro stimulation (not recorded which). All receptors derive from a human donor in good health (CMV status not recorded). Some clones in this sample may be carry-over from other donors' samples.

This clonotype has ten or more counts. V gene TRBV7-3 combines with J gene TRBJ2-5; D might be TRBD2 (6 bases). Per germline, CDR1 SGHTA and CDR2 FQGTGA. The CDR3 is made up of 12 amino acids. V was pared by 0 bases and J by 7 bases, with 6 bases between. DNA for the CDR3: TGTGCCAGCAGCTTAACGGGAGGGACCCAGTACTTC. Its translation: CASSLTGGTQYF.

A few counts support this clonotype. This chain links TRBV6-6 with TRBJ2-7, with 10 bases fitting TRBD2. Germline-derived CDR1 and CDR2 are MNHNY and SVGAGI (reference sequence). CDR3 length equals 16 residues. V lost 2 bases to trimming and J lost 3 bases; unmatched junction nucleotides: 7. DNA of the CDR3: TGTGCCAGCAGTTACGGACTAGCGGTTGTAGACTACGAGCAGTACGTC. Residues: CASSYGLAVVDYEQYV.

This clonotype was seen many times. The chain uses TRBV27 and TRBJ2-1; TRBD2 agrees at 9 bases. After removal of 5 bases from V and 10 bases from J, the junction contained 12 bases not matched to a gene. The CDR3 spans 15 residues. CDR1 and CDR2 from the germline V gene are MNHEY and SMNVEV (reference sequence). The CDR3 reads CASSTSGRWGREQFF. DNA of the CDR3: TGTGCCAGCAGTACAAGCGGGAGGTGGGGGCGCGAGCAGTTCTTC.

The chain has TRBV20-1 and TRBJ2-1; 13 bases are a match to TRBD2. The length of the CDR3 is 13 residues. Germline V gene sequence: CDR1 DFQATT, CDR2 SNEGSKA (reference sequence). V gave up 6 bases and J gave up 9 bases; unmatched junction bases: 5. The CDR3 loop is CSARTSGSREQFF. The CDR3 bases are TGCAGTGCCCGGACTAGCGGGAGCCGTGAGCAGTTCTTC.

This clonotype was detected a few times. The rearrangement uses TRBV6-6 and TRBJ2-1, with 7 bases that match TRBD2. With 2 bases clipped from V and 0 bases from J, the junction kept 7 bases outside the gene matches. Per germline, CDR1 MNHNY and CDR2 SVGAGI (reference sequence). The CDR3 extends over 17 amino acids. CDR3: CASSYDPSGSSYNEQFF. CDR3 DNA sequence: TGTGCCAGCAGTTACGATCCTAGCGGAAGCTCCTACAATGAGCAGTTCTTC.

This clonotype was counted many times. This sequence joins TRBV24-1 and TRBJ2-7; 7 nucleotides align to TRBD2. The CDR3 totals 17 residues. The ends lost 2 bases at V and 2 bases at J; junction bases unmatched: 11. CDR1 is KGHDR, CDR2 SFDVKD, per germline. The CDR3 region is CATSDSKGGKNAYEQYF. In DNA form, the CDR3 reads TGTGCCACCAGTGATTCAAAGGGAGGGAAGAACGCCTACGAGCAGTACTTC.

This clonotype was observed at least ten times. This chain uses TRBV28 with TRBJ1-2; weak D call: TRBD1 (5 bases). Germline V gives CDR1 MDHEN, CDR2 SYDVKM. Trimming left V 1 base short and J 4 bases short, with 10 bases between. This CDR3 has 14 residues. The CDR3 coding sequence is TGTGCCAGCAGTTTATTGGCCGGGACCTATGGCTACACCTTC. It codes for CASSLLAGTYGYTF.

The CDR3 DNA follows: TGTGCCAGCAGTTACTCTGGAGGGGTTCAAGGCTATGGCTACACCTTC. It is translated as CASSYSGGVQGYGYTF. The chain joins TRBV6-5 to TRBJ1-2; D is possibly TRBD1 (5 bases). The CDR3 runs to 16 residues. Germline V gives CDR1 MNHEY, CDR2 SVGAGI. V lost 0 bases and J 4 bases, leaving 15 bases between the germline ends.

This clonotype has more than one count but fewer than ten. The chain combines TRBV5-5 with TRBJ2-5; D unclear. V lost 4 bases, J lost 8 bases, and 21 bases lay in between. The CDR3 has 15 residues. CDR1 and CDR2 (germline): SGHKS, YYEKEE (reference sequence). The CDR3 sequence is CASSPIAESLSTQYF. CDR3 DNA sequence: TGTGCCAGCAGCCCAATAGCAGAATCTCTCTCCACCCAGTACTTC.

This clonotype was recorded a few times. CDR3 amino acids: CASSLDPSGRVYEQFF. CDR3 DNA sequence: TGTGCCAGCAGCTTGGACCCTAGCGGGAGGGTCTATGAGCAGTTCTTC. The rearrangement joins TRBV5-5 to TRBJ2-1, with 12 bases that match TRBD2. The CDR3 has 16 residues. V lost 0 bases, J lost 8 bases, and 6 bases stayed unmatched. CDR1 SGHKS and CDR2 YYEKEE come from the germline V gene (reference sequence).

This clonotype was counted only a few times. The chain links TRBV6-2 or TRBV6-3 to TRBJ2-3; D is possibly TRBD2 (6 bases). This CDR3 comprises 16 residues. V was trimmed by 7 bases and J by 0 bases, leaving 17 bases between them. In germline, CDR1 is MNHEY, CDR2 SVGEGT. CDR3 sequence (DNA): TGTGCCAGCACCGAAATAGCGGATCAAAGCACAGATACGCAGTATTTT. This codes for CASTEIADQSTDTQYF.

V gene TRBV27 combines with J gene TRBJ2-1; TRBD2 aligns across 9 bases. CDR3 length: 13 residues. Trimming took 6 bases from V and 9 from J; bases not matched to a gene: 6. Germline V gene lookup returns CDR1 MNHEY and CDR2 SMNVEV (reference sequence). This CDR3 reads CASSQGTSSEQFF. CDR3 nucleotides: TGTGCCAGCAGCCAAGGGACTAGCTCTGAGCAGTTCTTC.

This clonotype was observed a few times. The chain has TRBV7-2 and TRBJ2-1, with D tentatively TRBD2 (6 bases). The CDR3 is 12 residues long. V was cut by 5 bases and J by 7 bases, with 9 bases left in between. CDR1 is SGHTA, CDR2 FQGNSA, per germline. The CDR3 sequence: CASSMAGNEQFF. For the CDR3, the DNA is TGTGCCAGCAGCATGGCGGGGAATGAGCAGTTCTTC.

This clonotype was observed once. CDR3 residues: CAIGTGGANEQFF. The DNA of the CDR3 is TGTGCCATCGGGACAGGAGGGGCCAATGAGCAGTTCTTC. The chain couples TRBV19 to TRBJ2-1, with 8 positions matching TRBD1. CDR1 is LNHDA, CDR2 SQIVND, per germline (reference sequence). V was pared by 10 bases and J by 6 bases, with 8 bases of the junction left unmatched. The CDR3 covers 13 residues.

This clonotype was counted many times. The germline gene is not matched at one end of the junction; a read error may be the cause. The CDR3 here is CASSLYSEQFF. DNA of the CDR3: TGTGCCAGCAGCCTCTACAGTGAGCAGTTCTTC. The chain links TRBV7-2 to TRBJ2-1, with D unresolved. CDR3 length equals 11 residues. The germline CDR1 and CDR2 sequences are SGHTA and FQGNSA. Full variable domain (remainder filled in from reference TRBV7-2 and TRBJ2-1): GAGVSQSPSNKVTEKGKDVELRCDPISGHTALYWYRQSLGQGLEFLIYFQGNSAPDKSGLPSDRFSAERTGGSVSTLTIQRTQQEDSAVYLCASSLYSEQFFGPGTRLTVL.

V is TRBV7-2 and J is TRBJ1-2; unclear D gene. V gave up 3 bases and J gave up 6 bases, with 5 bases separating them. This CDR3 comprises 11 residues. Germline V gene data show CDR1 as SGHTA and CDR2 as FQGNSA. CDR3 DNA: TGTGCCAGCAGCTTGAGCAATGGCTACACCTTC. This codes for CASSLSNGYTF.

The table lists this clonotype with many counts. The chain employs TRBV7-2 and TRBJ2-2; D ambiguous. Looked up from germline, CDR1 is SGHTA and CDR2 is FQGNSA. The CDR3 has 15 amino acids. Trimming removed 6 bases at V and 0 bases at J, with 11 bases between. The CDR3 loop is CASRETVANTGELFF. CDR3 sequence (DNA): TGTGCCAGCAGGGAGACGGTCGCGAACACCGGGGAGCTGTTTTTT.